The next 16 T cell receptor beta chains were all read from a single sample in a study of blood T cell repertoires in COVID-19. Assay used: immunoSEQ multiplex PCR; TCRdb lists only in-frame clones, some missing. Altogether approximately 310,000 clones are present, 85% being singletons, with the ten largest covering 1.5% to 2%. The sequenced sample consisted of PBMCs or T cells enriched from blood (not recorded which). The source is a woman aged 25-40 years who had been exposed to COVID-19.

A remark on this clone: In the same sample, other DNA sequences code for this CDR3. The chain links TRBV5-1 to TRBJ1-1, with D unresolved. Germline loops: CDR1 SGHRS, CDR2 YFSETQ. This CDR3 is 13 amino acids long. Trimming removed 4 bases from V and 0 bases from J, with 7 bases in between. The CDR3 reads CASSPLMNTEAFF. The CDR3 nucleotides are TGCGCCAGCAGCCCCCTTATGAACACTGAAGCTTTCTTT.

The sample holds a few counts of this clone. The rearrangement links TRBV5-1 to TRBJ1-4, with D possibly TRBD1 on 5 matching bases. V lost 0 bases to trimming and J lost 5 bases, with 14 bases between them. Germline CDR1 and CDR2: SGHRS and YFSETQ. The CDR3 is 16 amino acids. DNA for the CDR3: TGCGCCAGCAGCTTGGGGTGGAAGGGGCTGAATGAAAAACTGTTTTTT. It is translated as CASSLGWKGLNEKLFF.

The genes are TRBV19 and TRBJ2-1, with no clear D. V was trimmed by 9 bases and J by 0 bases, leaving 9 bases between them. Germline values: CDR1 LNHDA, CDR2 SQIVND (reference sequence). The length of the CDR3 is 13 residues. CDR3 region: CASRTSSYNEQFF. The CDR3 region has the DNA TGTGCCAGCCGAACAAGCTCCTACAATGAGCAGTTCTTC.

The chain links TRBV5-1 to TRBJ2-6; 7 bases fit TRBD1. The CDR3 has 16 amino acids. V shed 3 bases and J 6 bases; nucleotides not matched to a gene: 9. Germline V lookup: CDR1 SGHRS, CDR2 YFSETQ. The CDR3, as DNA: TGCGCCAGCAGCTCGGGACAGATCCTCCAGGCCAACGTCCTGACTTTC. It translates to CASSSGQILQANVLTF.

This chain links TRBV27 with TRBJ1-3, with 7 positions matching TRBD1. The CDR3 spans 16 residues. V lost 6 bases to trimming and J lost 4 bases; unmatched junction nucleotides: 12. Per germline, CDR1 MNHEY and CDR2 SMNVEV (reference sequence). CDR3 in amino acids: CASRSITGAGGNTIYF. CDR3 in DNA: TGTGCCAGCAGGTCAATAACAGGGGCTGGCGGAAACACCATATATTTT.

This clone came up once. The chain couples TRBV28 to TRBJ2-7, with TRBD1 matching 7 bases. Unmatched junction bases numbered 8, after V lost 6 bases and J lost 3 bases. In germline, CDR1 is MDHEN, CDR2 SYDVKM. The CDR3 spans 14 residues. CDR3: CASRRQGDIYEQYF. The CDR3 DNA follows: TGTGCCAGCAGGCGGCAGGGGGATATCTACGAGCAGTACTTC.

Only a few counts were recorded for this clone. The rearrangement joins TRBV28 to TRBJ1-6, with D tentatively TRBD1 (5 bases). V was shortened by 2 bases and J by 7 bases, with 15 bases between the two germline ends. The CDR3 is 16 amino acids. The V gene's germline CDR1 is MDHEN and CDR2 SYDVKM. The CDR3 region is CASSLIGGSRNSPLHF. The DNA of the CDR3 is TGTGCCAGCAGTTTAATCGGGGGGAGTAGGAATTCACCCCTCCACTTT.

The rearrangement joins TRBV7-8 to TRBJ1-6, with TRBD1 matching over 7 bases. The germline gives CDR1 SGHVS, CDR2 FQNEAQ. Trimming cost V 3 bases and J 9 bases; bases outside gene matches: 8. The CDR3 has 15 residues. Here the CDR3 reads CASSFGTAAGSPLHF. CDR3 nucleotides: TGTGCCAGCAGCTTCGGGACAGCCGCCGGTTCACCCCTCCACTTT.

The rearrangement joins TRBV19 to TRBJ1-5; D is unresolved. The germline gives CDR1 LNHDA, CDR2 SQIVND (reference sequence). The CDR3 consists of 15 residues. V was shortened by 8 bases and J by 4 bases, with 18 bases between the two germline ends. The CDR3 loop reads CASSPVVGVNQPQHF. The CDR3 region has the DNA TGTGCCAGTTCCCCCGTGGTGGGCGTAAATCAGCCCCAGCATTTT.

This CDR3 reads CASSPQDMGGYTF. The CDR3, as DNA: TGTGCCAGCTCACCACAAGATATGGGCGGCTACACCTTC. The genes are TRBV18 and TRBJ1-2; D remains ambiguous. This CDR3 region has 13 residues. Germline CDR1 KGHSH, CDR2 LQKENI. With 1 base removed from V and 8 bases from J, the gap between germline ends came to 11 bases.

This rearrangement joins TRBV19 to TRBJ2-3, with 8 bases matching TRBD1. The CDR3 has 14 residues. Germline V gene sequence: CDR1 LNHDA, CDR2 SQIVND (reference sequence). V trimming: 10 bases; J trimming: 4 bases; junction bases outside the gene matches: 10. This CDR3 reads CATHLQGEADTQYF. The CDR3 region has the DNA TGTGCCACCCACTTACAGGGGGAGGCAGATACGCAGTATTTT.

V usage is TRBV6-1 and J usage is TRBJ1-1; 7 positions match TRBD1. Per the germline V gene, CDR1 is MNHNS and CDR2 is SASEGT. This CDR3 contains 15 residues. Losses at the gene ends were 0 bases for V and 5 bases for J; bases not matched to a gene: 6. The CDR3 DNA reads as TGTGCCAGCAGTGAAGCAACAGGGGTGGGTACTGAAGCTTTCTTT. Residues: CASSEATGVGTEAFF.

This chain links TRBV2 with TRBJ2-5, with 10 bases lining up with TRBD1. This CDR3 is 14 amino acids long. The germline V gene encodes CDR1 SNHLY and CDR2 FYNNEI. With 10 bases clipped from V and 1 base from J, the junction kept 6 bases outside the gene matches. The CDR3 DNA is TGTGCCACTCGGGACAGGGGAGGCCAAGAGACCCAGTACTTC. It yields the protein CATRDRGGQETQYF.

The V and J genes are TRBV30 and TRBJ1-4; possibly TRBD1 for D (5 bases). Germline values: CDR1 GTSNPN, CDR2 SVGIG (reference sequence). The CDR3 spans 13 residues. V was shortened by 0 bases and J by 8 bases, with 10 bases between the two germline ends. DNA for the CDR3: TGTGCCTGGAGTGTTAAGGGGTGGGAAAAACTGTTTTTT. Amino acid sequence: CAWSVKGWEKLFF.

This clone was seen repeatedly, ten times or more. The rearrangement links TRBV5-4 to TRBJ2-2; 7 bases align to TRBD1. CDR3 size: 15 residues. Germline V CDR1 and CDR2: SGHNT, YYREEE (reference sequence). V lost 4 bases, J lost 3 bases, and 6 bases stayed unmatched. In nucleotides, the CDR3 is TGTGCCAGCAGCATCGGACAGGTTTACACCGGGGAGCTGTTTTTT. Its translation is CASSIGQVYTGELFF. The whole variable domain, filled in from reference TRBV5-4 and TRBJ2-2, reads ETGVTQSPTHLIKTRGQQVTLRCSSQSGHNTVSWYQQALGQGPQFIFQYYREEENGRGNFPPRFSGLQFPNYSSELNVNALELDDSALYLCASSIGQVYTGELFFGEGSRLTVL.

The genes are TRBV9 and TRBJ2-3; TRBD2 matches at 7 bases. V lost 4 bases and J lost 0; bases outside the gene matches: 8. The CDR3 runs 16 residues. The V gene's germline CDR1 is SGDLS and CDR2 YYNGEE. CDR3 protein: CASSSGNSGSTDTQYF. DNA for the CDR3: TGTGCCAGCAGCTCCGGCAATAGCGGGAGCACAGATACGCAGTATTTT.